This entry features one TCR beta chain sequence. Its cognate antigen is unknown. V lost 3 bases and J 3 bases, leaving 20 bases between the germline ends. Germline loops: CDR1 ENHRY, CDR2 SYGVKD. The CDR3 runs 17 residues. This entry comes from a study of T-cell reconstitution after alpha-beta-depleted transplantation in children. Study conclusions and caveats: The authors attributed T-cell counts and diversity one year after transplant mostly to newly produced T cells.

For TCRbeta, the library was prepared with unique molecular identifiers. TCRdb used MiXCR to reprocess the PCR reads, holding one entry per CDR3 protein. The sample yields about 300,000 distinct CDR3 sequences, about 9.4% seen once. The material was PBMCs, obtained before TCRalphabeta/CD19-depleted stem cell transplant. V usage is TRBV10-3 and J usage is TRBJ2-5; D may be TRBD1 or TRBD2 (7 bases each). This receptor was identified in a boy in the first two years of life with acute myeloid leukemia, due to receive a stem cell transplant. CDR3 sequence reads: CAISDPRGGAREETQYF. DNA for the CDR3: TGTGCCATCAGTGATCCCAGGGGGGGGGCCCGTGAAGAGACCCAGTACTTC.